This TCR beta chain was sequenced during a study of molecular identifiers for immune sequencing clone quantification. Study conclusions and caveats: The study found clones above 20 RNA copies held over 98% of effector molecules and under 1% in naive cells.

Libraries of naive CD8 cells were prepared from roughly 18,000 to 920,000 sorted cells using 10%, 30% or 50% RNA. Based on a CD8+CD4-CCR7+CD45RA+ profile, naive CD8 T cells were sorted. TCRdb reanalysed the PCR reads using MiXCR and keeps one entry per CDR3 protein. This table holds around 300,000 distinct CDR3 sequences, roughly 23% found once. This clonotype was picked up a small number of times. What it binds is not known. The CDR3 contains 14 residues. Germline V gives CDR1 SGHRS, CDR2 YFSETQ. V was pared by 4 bases and J by 2 bases, with 13 bases between. Specimen: naive CD8+ T cells from blood, with Jurkat cell RNA spiked in. Subset defined: FACS-sorted CD8+CD4-CCR7+CD45RA+ naive T cells. This clonotype originated in a human donor in good health. Some libraries in this study had Jurkat cell RNA spiked in. The chain is built from TRBV5-1 and TRBJ2-7; no clear D. The CDR3 sequence is CASSLELIAYEQYF. CDR3 bases: TGCGCCAGCAGCCTGGAGCTGATAGCCTACGAGCAGTACTTC.